This T cell receptor beta chain was found in a study of cytomegalovirus exposure and HLA in healthy donors. On this clone: Antigen specificity is unknown.

Germline CDR1 and CDR2: SGHTA and FQGNSA. The CDR3 extends over 15 amino acids. V was shortened by 0 bases and J by 4 bases, with 10 bases between the two germline ends. Primers: 60 Vbeta forward and 13 Jbeta reverse. Repertoires were generated with immunoSEQ multiplex PCR, while TCRdb's copy carries only in-frame clones and drops some. Altogether 85,000 to 130,000 clones are present, roughly 80% being singletons, with the ten largest covering 2% to 2.5%. Study results and caveats: Both high specificity and high sensitivity reportedly marked the classifier's diagnosis of cytomegalovirus status. In a later analysis, a missense DCLRE1C variant was linked to TCR beta V- and J-gene trimming. According to a later analysis, most TCR beta chains associated with CMV appeared HLA-restricted.

Sample: PBMCs. The clonotype was recovered from a man aged 40-55 years in good health and CMV-seronegative. This chain links TRBV7-2 with TRBJ1-5; D is ambiguous. This CDR3 is CASSLAQAGNQPQHF. CDR3 nucleotides: TGTGCCAGCAGCTTAGCGCAGGCAGGTAATCAGCCCCAGCATTTT.